These 13 T cell receptor beta chains came from one sample sequenced in a study of Graves' ophthalmopathy and Graves' hyperthyroidism. RNA transcripts were the source from which TCR beta CDR3 regions were amplified. Second-round multiplex PCR came after a first-round RT-PCR that employed HTBI primers. Via MiXCR, TCRdb re-called the multiplex PCR reads, giving one row per CDR3 protein. Counted here are 1 million to 1.3 million distinct CDR3 sequences, roughly two fifths occurring once; the ten biggest clones make up 11%. The sequenced sample consisted of peripheral blood or thyroid tissue (not recorded which). The receptors originated from an adult man with Graves' hyperthyroidism.

In this sample, this clonotype turned up a few times. The V gene is TRBV2, the J gene TRBJ2-7, with 7 bases lining up with TRBD1. Germline CDR1 SNHLY, CDR2 FYNNEI. The CDR3 is 13 residues long. Trimming removed 3 bases from V and 7 bases from J; junction bases left unmatched: 6. CDR3 nucleotides: TGTGCCAGCAGTGACGACAGGGTTTGGGAGCAGTACTTC. It encodes CASSDDRVWEQYF.

This clonotype was counted a few times. An end of the junction does not agree with germline; a read error may underlie this. This chain connects TRBV10-3 to TRBJ1-5; D remains ambiguous. CDR1 ENHRY and CDR2 SYGVKD come from the germline V gene. CDR3 length: 13 residues. The CDR3 bases are TGTGCCATCAGAGAGTCCCAGGAGCAGCCCCAGCATTTT. Translation: CAIRESQEQPQHF.

At least ten counts were recorded for this clonotype. V is TRBV12-3 or TRBV12-4 and J is TRBJ1-5, with D unclear. The V and J ends lost 6 bases and 4 bases respectively, with 10 bases between them. The CDR3 sequence is 13 residues long. The CDR3 is CASSPIENQPQHF. The CDR3 DNA reads TGTGCCAGCAGCCCGATTGAGAATCAGCCCCAGCATTTT.

In the case of this clonotype: Given a much more abundant clone one base away, this may be a read error. This chain links TRBV29-1 with TRBJ2-7; the match to TRBD1 covers 9 bases. This CDR3 comprises 16 residues. Germline trimming cut 4 bases from V and 4 bases from J; bases unmatched to any gene: 14. The V gene's germline CDR1 is SQVTM and CDR2 ANQGSEA. The CDR3 bases are TGCAGCGTTGTCGTTTATGGGACAGGGATTCTGTACGAGCAGTACTTC. Residues: CSVVVYGTGILYEQYF.

This clonotype was seen only a few times. This chain connects TRBV10-2 to TRBJ2-7, with a possible D match to TRBD1 (6 bases). V was clipped by 0 bases and J by 3 bases, with 12 bases between them. The germline V gene encodes CDR1 WSHSY and CDR2 SAAADI. The CDR3 runs to 15 residues. CDR3 loop: CASSESAEGHYEQYF. For the CDR3, the DNA is TGCGCCAGCAGTGAGTCGGCCGAGGGACACTACGAGCAGTACTTC.

The gene calls are TRBV7-2 and TRBJ2-6; D is unresolved. CDR1 is SGHTA and CDR2 is FQGNSA in the germline V gene. V gave up 3 bases and J gave up 4 bases, with 7 bases separating them. The length of the CDR3 is 14 residues. The CDR3 loop is CASSFKSGANVLTF. CDR3 DNA sequence: TGTGCCAGCAGCTTCAAGTCCGGGGCCAACGTCCTGACTTTC.

On this clonotype: A much larger clone differs from this one at a single base, so this may be a read error. This chain connects TRBV7-2 to TRBJ1-2, with 8 bases lining up with TRBD1. The ends lost 1 base at V and 0 bases at J; junction bases unmatched: 4. This CDR3 comprises 16 residues. CDR1 SGHTA and CDR2 FQGNSA come from the germline V gene. The CDR3 region is CASSLGTGRTNYGYTF. The CDR3 coding sequence is TGTGCCAGCAGCTTAGGGACAGGGCGAACTAACTATGGCTACACCTTC.

In this sample, this clonotype turned up many times. The chain uses TRBV20-1 and TRBJ1-6, with D unresolved. The CDR3 totals 13 residues. CDR1 is DFQATT and CDR2 is SNEGSKA in the germline V gene (reference sequence). The V and J ends lost 3 bases and 14 bases respectively, with 17 bases between them. The CDR3 DNA sequence: TGCAGTGCTAGCTCAGGTGGTTGGGGTTCCCTCCACTTT. Its translation: CSASSGGWGSLHF.

This clonotype was seen ten or more times. This chain links TRBV6-1 with TRBJ2-6; D gene ambiguous. This CDR3 is 15 amino acids long. Germline V gene lookup returns CDR1 MNHNS and CDR2 SASEGT. The V gene lost 2 bases and the J gene lost 2 bases, with 7 bases spanning the gap. The CDR3 here is CASSELGAGANVLTF. As DNA, the CDR3 is TGTGCCAGCAGTGAACTGGGTGCTGGGGCCAACGTCCTGACTTTC.

The chain uses TRBV2 and TRBJ1-1; D is ambiguous. Germline V gives CDR1 SNHLY, CDR2 FYNNEI. V was clipped by 4 bases and J by 0 bases, with 12 bases between them. The CDR3 spans 15 residues. CDR3 amino acids: CASSADRHLNTEAFF. The DNA of the CDR3 is TGTGCCAGCAGTGCGGACCGTCACCTGAACACTGAAGCTTTCTTT.

This clonotype was seen a handful of times. The chain couples TRBV5-5 to TRBJ2-7; 7 positions match TRBD2. Germline CDR1 SGHKS, CDR2 YYEKEE (reference sequence). The CDR3 sequence is 15 residues long. Trimming took 4 bases from V and 0 from J; bases not matched to a gene: 7. The CDR3 sequence: CASSPSSGDSYEQYF. CDR3 in DNA: TGTGCCAGCAGCCCTAGCAGCGGGGACTCCTACGAGCAGTACTTC.

CDR3 region: CATERDRVTEAFF. The CDR3 nucleotides are TGTGCCACCGAGAGGGACAGGGTCACTGAAGCTTTCTTT. This sequence joins TRBV15 and TRBJ1-1, with 9 bases matching TRBD1. CDR1 is LNHNV, CDR2 YYDKDF, per germline (reference sequence). V was pared by 8 bases and J by 4 bases, with 5 bases of the junction left unmatched. The CDR3 totals 13 residues.

This clonotype was counted ten times or more. The chain employs TRBV9 and TRBJ2-2; unclear D gene. The CDR3 totals 12 residues. CDR1 SGDLS and CDR2 YYNGEE come from the germline V gene. The V end was cut by 0 bases, the J end by 7 bases, with 4 bases between. The CDR3 coding sequence is TGTGCCAGCAGCGTAGCGGACGGGGAGCTGTTTTTT. It yields the protein CASSVADGELFF.